The next 29 T cell receptor beta chains were all read from a single sample in a study of metastatic and nonmetastatic thyroid tumors. No treatment had been given to any patient before thyroid surgery. TCRdb reanalyzed the PCR reads with MiXCR. The sample includes approximately 32,000 clones, approximately 16% of them seen just once. The sequencing input was blood. The receptors were gathered from a male donor with papillary thyroid cancer or a benign thyroid nodule (not recorded which). Some clones in this sample may be carry-over from other donors' samples.

The J gene is TRBJ2-7, the V gene TRBV5-1; weak D call: TRBD2 (6 bases). Germline V gene data show CDR1 as SGHRS and CDR2 as YFSETQ. V dropped 2 bases and J dropped 3 bases, with 9 bases sitting between them. CDR3 length: 13 residues. DNA of the CDR3: TGCGCCAGCAGCTTCGGGACTCGCTACGAGCAGTACTTC. It translates to CASSFGTRYEQYF.

Ten or more counts support this clone. The same CDR3 also results from other DNA sequences found in this sample. J is TRBJ2-3 and V is TRBV13; tentative D call: TRBD1 (6 bases). The CDR3 loop spans 16 amino acids. Trimming pared 9 bases from V and 0 bases from J, leaving 19 bases between. The germline CDR1 and CDR2 sequences are PRHDT and FYEKMQ (reference sequence). In DNA form, the CDR3 reads TGTGCCAGTAGCCCCGGGACATTAACTAGCACAGATACGCAGTATTTT. It specifies CASSPGTLTSTDTQYF. The variable domain in full, with the rest retrieved from reference TRBV13 and TRBJ2-3, is AAGVIQSPRHLIKEKRETATLKCYPIPRHDTVYWYQQGPGQDPQFLISFYEKMQSDKGSIPDRFSAQQFSDYHSELNMSSLELGDSALYFCASSPGTLTSTDTQYFGPGTRLTVL.

This clone ranks as medium-sized. The V gene is TRBV6-5, the J gene TRBJ1-6, with D uncertain. The germline V gene encodes CDR1 MNHEY and CDR2 SVGAGI. V was pared by 2 bases and J by 8 bases, with 13 bases between. The CDR3 spans 15 residues. The CDR3 DNA is TGTGCCAGCAGTTACCGACCGTACACCGATTCACCCCTCCACTTT. Encoded protein: CASSYRPYTDSPLHF.

This clone has ten or more counts. This rearrangement joins TRBV7-9 to TRBJ2-3; the D is unclear. Germline V gene data show CDR1 as SEHNR and CDR2 as FQNEAQ (reference sequence). Trimming took off 5 bases at V and 0 bases at J, with 3 bases between the two ends. The CDR3 is made up of 12 amino acids. CDR3 loop: CASSDSTDTQYF. Written as DNA, the CDR3 is TGTGCCAGCAGCGACAGCACAGATACGCAGTATTTT. The entire variable domain, with the rest obtained from reference TRBV7-9 and TRBJ2-3, is as follows: DTGVSQNPRHKITKRGQNVTFRCDPISEHNRLYWYRQTLGQGPEFLTYFQNEAQLEKSRLLSDRFSAERPKGSFSTLEIQRTEQGDSAMYLCASSDSTDTQYFGPGTRLTVL.

This rearrangement joins TRBV7-2 to TRBJ2-1; D remains unclear. The CDR3 contains 15 residues. V was trimmed by 5 bases and J by 0 bases, leaving 11 bases between them. The germline CDR1 and CDR2 sequences are SGHTA and FQGNSA. The CDR3 sequence is CASSRLESSYNEQFF. The DNA of the CDR3 is TGTGCCAGCAGCCGTCTAGAAAGCTCCTACAATGAGCAGTTCTTC.

This clone came up many times. This chain connects TRBV19 to TRBJ2-7; 8 nucleotides match TRBD1. Germline assignment: CDR1 LNHDA and CDR2 SQIVND (reference sequence). The CDR3 length is 13 residues. The junction had 5 bases not matched to a gene; V was cut back by 10 bases and J by 0 bases. The CDR3 DNA reads as TGTGCCACCTCGGACAGGGTCTCCTACGAGCAGTACTTC. Amino acid sequence: CATSDRVSYEQYF.

In its sample, this clone was seen many times. V is TRBV10-3 and J is TRBJ2-7; weak D call: TRBD1 (6 bases). Germline loops: CDR1 ENHRY, CDR2 SYGVKD. The CDR3 has 16 residues. V was trimmed by 0 bases and J by 3 bases, leaving 15 bases between them. DNA for the CDR3: TGTGCCATCAGTGAGTCGGGGCAGGGGAGCAGCTACGAGCAGTACTTC. Protein: CAISESGQGSSYEQYF.

This clone occurred many times. The chain uses TRBV20-1 and TRBJ2-5; perhaps D is TRBD1 or TRBD2 (5 bases each). Trimming cost V 6 bases and J 2 bases, with 13 bases left between them. The germline V gene encodes CDR1 DFQATT and CDR2 SNEGSKA (reference sequence). The CDR3 is 13 residues long. CDR3 DNA sequence: TGCAGTGCATCTACTGGGACGCAAGAGACCCAGTACTTC. This gives the protein CSASTGTQETQYF.

In this sample, this clone turned up many times. The rearrangement joins TRBV6-5 to TRBJ2-5; TRBD2 might be the D (5 bases). Germline loops: CDR1 MNHEY, CDR2 SVGAGI. Trimming cost V 2 bases and J 2 bases, with 9 bases left between them. This CDR3 has 14 amino acids. CDR3 DNA sequence: TGTGCCAGCAGTTACAACCGGGATCAAGAGACCCAGTACTTC. Its translation: CASSYNRDQETQYF.

Details on this clone: Without the conserved terminal phenylalanine or tryptophan, this CDR3 likely stems from a read error. V gene TRBV6-1 combines with J gene TRBJ1-2, with a possible D match to TRBD1 (5 bases). The V gene lost 5 bases and the J gene lost 4 bases, with 20 bases spanning the gap. Germline CDR1 MNHNS, CDR2 SASEGT. The CDR3 is 16 amino acids. This CDR3 is CASSFNGHPGSYGYTL. The DNA for the CDR3 is TGTGCCAGCAGTTTCAACGGACATCCCGGTAGCTATGGCTACACCCTC.

Worth noting for this clone: Germline and junction disagree at one end, which may indicate a read error. V and J are TRBV6-1 and TRBJ1-2; D is uncertain. The CDR3 consists of 12 residues. CDR1 is MNHNS, CDR2 SASEGT, per germline. The CDR3 loop is CDSSSYNYGYTF. In DNA, the CDR3 is TGTGACAGCAGTTCTTATAACTATGGCTACACCTTC.

There are many counts of this clone. CDR3 residues: CASISGSTDTQYF. Written as DNA, the CDR3 is TGTGCCAGCATTAGCGGATCAACAGATACGCAGTATTTT. The rearrangement joins TRBV28 to TRBJ2-3; D possibly corresponds to TRBD2 (6 bases). Per germline, CDR1 MDHEN and CDR2 SYDVKM. The CDR3 is made up of 13 amino acids. Between the trimmed V and J ends, which lost 7 bases and 3 bases, there was a span of 11 bases.

This clone was detected ten times or more. The chain has TRBV14 and TRBJ2-1, with 8 bases lining up with TRBD2. V dropped 1 base and J dropped 10; count of bases not matched to a gene: 9. This CDR3 has 15 amino acids. Germline lookup yields CDR1 SGHDN and CDR2 FVKESK. This CDR3 reads CASSQAASGSLEQFF. CDR3 nucleotide sequence: TGTGCCAGCAGCCAAGCTGCTAGCGGGTCCCTGGAGCAGTTCTTC.

In its sample, this clone is medium-sized. The V and J genes are TRBV10-1 and TRBJ2-1, with 14 bases fitting TRBD2. Trimming at V came to 3 bases and at J to 7 bases, leaving 2 bases not matched to a gene. The CDR3 totals 15 residues. Germline CDR1 reads WNHNN; CDR2 reads SYGVQD (reference sequence). The DNA of the CDR3 is TGCGCCAGCAGTGATCGGACTAGCGGGAGGAATGAGCAGTTCTTC. It is translated as CASSDRTSGRNEQFF.

The chain uses TRBV7-8 and TRBJ2-1; D tentatively reads TRBD1 or TRBD2 (6 bases each). Germline CDR1 is SGHVS and CDR2 is FQNEAQ. The CDR3 extends over 15 amino acids. Deletions cut 4 bases from V and 7 bases from J, with 17 bases between. Here the CDR3 reads CASSSAGVRGNEQFF. For the CDR3, the DNA is TGTGCCAGCAGCTCGGCAGGGGTCCGGGGGAATGAGCAGTTCTTC.

At least ten counts were recorded for this clone. The rearrangement uses TRBV6-4 and TRBJ1-1, with D maybe TRBD1 (6 bases). From germline, CDR1 is MRHNA and CDR2 SNTAGT. CDR3 length equals 13 residues. The V and J ends lost 6 bases and 1 base respectively, with 9 bases between them. The CDR3 protein is CASSPTGNTEAFF. DNA for the CDR3: TGTGCCAGCAGCCCGACAGGGAACACTGAAGCTTTCTTT.

Details on this clone: This may come from a read error, since a much larger clone is one base off. The chain links TRBV28 to TRBJ2-4, with a possible D match to TRBD2 (6 bases). This CDR3 region has 15 residues. Trimming shortened V by 7 bases and J by 6 bases, and 19 bases separated the two germline ends. CDR1 and CDR2 from the germline V gene are MDHEN and SYDVKM. DNA for the CDR3: TGTGCCAGCAACACCCTTCGCGGGAAGTTAAACATTCAGTACTTC. As protein: CASNTLRGKLNIQYF.

About this clone: The junction does not match germline at one end; this may be a read error. The V and J genes are TRBV27 and TRBJ2-7; TRBD1 agrees at 7 bases. The germline V gene has CDR1 MNHEY and CDR2 SMNVEV (reference sequence). The CDR3 sequence is 14 residues long. The CDR3 reads CASSLSGQYHERYF. DNA of the CDR3: TGTGCCAGCAGTTTATCGGGACAGTACCACGAGCGGTACTTC.

This clone appeared many times. The rearrangement links TRBV7-6 to TRBJ1-4; D gene ambiguous. The CDR3 consists of 14 residues. Per germline, CDR1 SGHVS and CDR2 FNYEAQ. V was trimmed by 5 bases and J by 0 bases, leaving 7 bases between them. CDR3 nucleotide sequence: TGTGCCAGCAGCCCGACCACAACTAATGAAAAACTGTTTTTT. Its protein is CASSPTTTNEKLFF.

This clone was counted ten times or more. CDR3: CSASGSGNGYEQYF. Written as DNA, the CDR3 is TGCAGTGCTAGCGGTAGCGGGAATGGATACGAGCAGTACTTC. The chain combines TRBV20-1 with TRBJ2-7; 8 bases match TRBD2. This CDR3 is 14 amino acids long. V was clipped by 3 bases and J by 4 bases; unmatched bases: 8. Germline V gene data show CDR1 as DFQATT and CDR2 as SNEGSKA (reference sequence).

This clone was recorded many times. The V call is TRBV20-1, the J call TRBJ2-7; D not certain. Looked up from germline, CDR1 is DFQATT and CDR2 is SNEGSKA (reference sequence). The CDR3 extends over 11 amino acids. The germline V and J ends were trimmed by 3 bases and 1 base, with 4 bases remaining between them. The CDR3 coding sequence is TGCAGTGCTAGTGCATCCTACGAGCAGTACTTC. It specifies CSASASYEQYF.

The table lists this clone with a few counts. The chain combines TRBV10-3 with TRBJ2-1; 7 positions match TRBD1. The CDR3 consists of 13 residues. V was pared by 10 bases and J by 0 bases, with 3 bases of the junction left unmatched. The germline V gene has CDR1 ENHRY and CDR2 SYGVKD. The CDR3 DNA reads TGTGCCACCACAGGGGTCTCCTACAATGAGCAGTTCTTC. Amino acids: CATTGVSYNEQFF.

This clone appeared a few times. A much larger clone is a single base away; this may be a read error. This specimen includes other DNA sequences encoding the same CDR3. The chain joins TRBV18 to TRBJ2-7; D is ambiguous. The CDR3 extends over 12 amino acids. The V end lost 5 bases, the J end lost 1 base, and 6 bases lay between the germline ends. Germline V gives CDR1 KGHSH, CDR2 LQKENI. The CDR3 DNA sequence: TGTGCCAGCTCAACGGATTCCTACGAGCAGTACTTC. Its protein is CASSTDSYEQYF.

This clone was seen many times. The chain joins TRBV30 to TRBJ1-3, with D hard to call. V lost 1 base to trimming and J lost 0 bases, with 10 bases between them. Germline CDR1 is GTSNPN and CDR2 is SVGIG (reference sequence). This CDR3 contains 15 residues. For the CDR3, the DNA is TGTGCCTGGAGTGGGCAGCCTTACTCTGGAAACACCATATATTTT. This encodes CAWSGQPYSGNTIYF.

This clone was detected many times. This chain links TRBV27 with TRBJ2-6; the D is unclear. This CDR3 spans 14 amino acids. Trimming cost V 0 bases and J 3 bases, with 3 bases left between them. Germline V gene lookup returns CDR1 MNHEY and CDR2 SMNVEV (reference sequence). The CDR3 DNA reads as TGTGCCAGCAGTTTATCCGGTGGGGCCAACGTCCTGACTTTC. Protein sequence: CASSLSGGANVLTF.

This clone has a count of ten or more. Other nucleotide sequences from this sample produce the same CDR3. The chain combines TRBV19 with TRBJ1-2; D call uncertain. Between the trimmed V and J ends, which lost 7 bases and 2 bases, there was a span of 11 bases. Germline V gives CDR1 LNHDA, CDR2 SQIVND (reference sequence). The CDR3 totals 13 residues. CDR3 nucleotide sequence: TGTGCCAGTATGGGGAATCTGAACTATGGCTACACCTTC. Protein product: CASMGNLNYGYTF. Based on the CDR3 plus reference TRBV19 and TRBJ1-2, the full variable domain is DGGITQSPKYLFRKEGQNVTLSCEQNLNHDAMYWYRQDPGQGLRLIYYSQIVNDFQKGDIAEGYSVSREKKESFPLTVTSAQKNPTAFYLCASMGNLNYGYTFGSGTRLTVV.

This clone came up a few times. This chain links TRBV5-1 with TRBJ2-3; D is unresolved. V lost 5 bases and J lost 6, with 10 bases in between. The CDR3 runs 12 residues. Germline lookup yields CDR1 SGHRS and CDR2 YFSETQ. CDR3 region: CASSYPRDTQYF. In DNA, the CDR3 is TGCGCCAGCAGTTATCCGAGGGATACGCAGTATTTT.

This clone was observed at least ten times. The rearrangement uses TRBV6-6 and TRBJ1-5; D uncertain. The CDR3 totals 16 residues. CDR1 and CDR2 (germline): MNHNY, SVGAGI (reference sequence). V gave up 2 bases and J gave up 2 bases, with 13 bases separating them. The CDR3 bases are TGTGCCAGCAGTTACCGCCCCCTAAGCGGCAATCAGCCCCAGCATTTT. It codes for CASSYRPLSGNQPQHF.

This clone has at least ten counts. The chain joins TRBV9 to TRBJ2-1, with D possibly matching TRBD2 (5 bases). The length of the CDR3 is 17 residues. Germline CDR1 and CDR2: SGDLS and YYNGEE. Trimming took off 0 bases at V and 7 bases at J, with 20 bases between the two ends. CDR3: CASSVVPAEGRMNEQFF. CDR3 nucleotides: TGTGCCAGCAGCGTAGTTCCAGCGGAAGGAAGAATGAATGAGCAGTTCTTC.